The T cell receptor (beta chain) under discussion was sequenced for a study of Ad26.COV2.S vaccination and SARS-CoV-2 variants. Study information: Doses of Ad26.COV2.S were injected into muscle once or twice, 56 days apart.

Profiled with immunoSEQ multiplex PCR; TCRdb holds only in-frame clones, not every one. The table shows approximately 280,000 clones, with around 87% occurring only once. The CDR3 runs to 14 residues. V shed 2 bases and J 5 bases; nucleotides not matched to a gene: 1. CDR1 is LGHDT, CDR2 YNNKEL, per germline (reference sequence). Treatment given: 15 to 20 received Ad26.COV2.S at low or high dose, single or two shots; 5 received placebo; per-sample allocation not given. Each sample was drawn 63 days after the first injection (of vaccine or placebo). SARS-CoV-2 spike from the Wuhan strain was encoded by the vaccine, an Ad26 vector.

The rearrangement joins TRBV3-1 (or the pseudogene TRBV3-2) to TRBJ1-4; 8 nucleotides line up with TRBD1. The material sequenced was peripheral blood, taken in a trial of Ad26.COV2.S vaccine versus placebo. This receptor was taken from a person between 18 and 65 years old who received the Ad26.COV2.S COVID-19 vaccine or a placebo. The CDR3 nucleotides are TGTGCCAGCAGCCAACGGACAGGGAATGAAAAACTGTTTTTT. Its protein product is CASSQRTGNEKLFF.